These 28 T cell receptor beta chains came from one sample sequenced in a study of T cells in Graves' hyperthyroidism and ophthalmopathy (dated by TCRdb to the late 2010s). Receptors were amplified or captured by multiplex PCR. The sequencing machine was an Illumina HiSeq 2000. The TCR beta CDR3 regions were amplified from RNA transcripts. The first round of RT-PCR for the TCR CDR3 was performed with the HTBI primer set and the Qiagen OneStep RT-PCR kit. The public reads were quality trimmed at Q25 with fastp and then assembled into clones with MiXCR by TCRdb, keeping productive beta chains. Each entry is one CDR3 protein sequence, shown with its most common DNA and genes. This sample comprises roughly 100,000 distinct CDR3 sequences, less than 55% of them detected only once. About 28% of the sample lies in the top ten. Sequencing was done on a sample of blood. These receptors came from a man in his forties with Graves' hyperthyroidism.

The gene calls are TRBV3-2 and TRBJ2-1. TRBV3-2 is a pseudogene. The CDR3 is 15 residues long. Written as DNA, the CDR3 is TGTGCCAGCAGCCAAGATATAGGGATGAGGAATGAGCAGTTCTTC. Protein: CASSQDIGMRNEQFF.

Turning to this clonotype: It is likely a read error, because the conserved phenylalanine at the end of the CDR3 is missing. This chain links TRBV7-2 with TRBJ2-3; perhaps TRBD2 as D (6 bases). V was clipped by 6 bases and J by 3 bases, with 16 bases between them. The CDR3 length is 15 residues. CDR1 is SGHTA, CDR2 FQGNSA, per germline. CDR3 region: CASRAGTGRTDTQYC. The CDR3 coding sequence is TGTGCCAGCAGAGCCGGGACGGGGAGGACAGATACGCAGTATTGC.

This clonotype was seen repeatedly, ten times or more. The CDR3 nucleotides are TGTGCCAGCAGTAAAACCACTCGAAGCTCCTACAATGAGCAGTTCTTC. Translation gives CASSKTTRSSYNEQFF. The chain combines TRBV6-5 with TRBJ2-1, with no clear D. The length of the CDR3 is 16 residues. CDR1 and CDR2 (germline): MNHEY, SVGAGI. V lost 5 bases to trimming and J lost 0 bases, with 14 bases between them.

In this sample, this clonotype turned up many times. The chain's CDR3 is CASSTGATAPYEQYF. The CDR3 DNA sequence: TGTGCCAGCTCCACAGGGGCCACCGCTCCCTACGAGCAGTACTTC. The rearrangement uses TRBV6-1 and TRBJ2-7; 7 nucleotides line up with TRBD1. The CDR3 consists of 15 residues. Germline CDR1 is MNHNS and CDR2 is SASEGT. The V gene end was trimmed by 8 bases and the J gene end by 2 bases; junction bases not matched to a gene: 12.

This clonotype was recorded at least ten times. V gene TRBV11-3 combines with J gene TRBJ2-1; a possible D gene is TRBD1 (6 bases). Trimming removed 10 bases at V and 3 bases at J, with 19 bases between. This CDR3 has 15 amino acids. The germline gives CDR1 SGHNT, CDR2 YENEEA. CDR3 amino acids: CANKRWGQVYNEQFF. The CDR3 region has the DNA TGTGCCAACAAACGCTGGGGGCAGGTCTACAATGAGCAGTTCTTC. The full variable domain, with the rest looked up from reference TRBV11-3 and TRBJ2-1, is EAGVVQSPRYKIIEKKQPVAFWCNPISGHNTLYWYLQNLGQGPELLIRYENEEAVDDSQLPKDRFSAERLKGVDSTLKIQPAELGDSAVYLCANKRWGQVYNEQFFGPGTRLTVL.

This chain's CDR3 is CASSLILGDSATNEKLFF. CDR3 sequence (DNA): TGTGCCAGCAGTTTAATTTTGGGGGACTCCGCGACTAATGAAAAACTGTTTTTT. The rearrangement uses TRBV12-3 or TRBV12-4 and TRBJ1-4, with a tentative D call TRBD1 (5 bases). Trimming pared 2 bases from V and 2 bases from J, leaving 18 bases between. The CDR3 covers 18 residues.

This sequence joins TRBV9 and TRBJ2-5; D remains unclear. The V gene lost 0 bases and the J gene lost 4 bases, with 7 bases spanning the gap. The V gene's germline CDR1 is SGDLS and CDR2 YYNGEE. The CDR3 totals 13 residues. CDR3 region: CASSVGSIETQYF. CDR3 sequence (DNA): TGTGCCAGCAGCGTAGGGAGTATAGAGACCCAGTACTTC.

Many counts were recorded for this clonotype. DNA of the CDR3: TGCGCCAGCAGCCCCAGGACTGGAAACACCATATATTTT. The encoded protein is CASSPRTGNTIYF. This sequence joins TRBV5-1 and TRBJ1-3; no reliable D call. This CDR3 contains 13 residues. Germline CDR1 and CDR2: SGHRS and YFSETQ. Trimming removed 4 bases from V and 2 bases from J, with 7 bases in between.

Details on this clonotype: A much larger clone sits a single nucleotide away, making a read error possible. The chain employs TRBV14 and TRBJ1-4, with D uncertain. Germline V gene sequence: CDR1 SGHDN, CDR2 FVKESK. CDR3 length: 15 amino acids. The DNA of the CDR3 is TGTGCCAGCAGCCTCTCTTGGGCAACTAATGAAGAACTGTTTTTT. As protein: CASSLSWATNEELFF.

The DNA for the CDR3 is TGCAGTGCTAGATCTCGCAGGGGGAGCTCCTACGAGCAGTACTTC. As protein: CSARSRRGSSYEQYF. The chain combines TRBV20-1 with TRBJ2-7, with 7 bases identical to TRBD1. The CDR3 length is 15 residues. The germline V gene encodes CDR1 DFQATT and CDR2 SNEGSKA (reference sequence). V trimming: 2 bases; J trimming: 0 bases; junction bases outside the gene matches: 7.

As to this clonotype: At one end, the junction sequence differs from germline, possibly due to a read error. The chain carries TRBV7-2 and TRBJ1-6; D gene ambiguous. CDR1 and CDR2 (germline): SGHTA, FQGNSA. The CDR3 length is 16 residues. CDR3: CASSFSQSGANSPLHF. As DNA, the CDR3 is TGTGCCAGCAGCTTTAGTCAGTCGGGTGCGAATTCGCCCCTCCACTTT.

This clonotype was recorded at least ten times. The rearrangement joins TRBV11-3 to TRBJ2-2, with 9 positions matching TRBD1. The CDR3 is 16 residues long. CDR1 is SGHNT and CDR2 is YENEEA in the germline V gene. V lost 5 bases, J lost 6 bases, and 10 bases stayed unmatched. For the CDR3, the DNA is TGTGCCAGCAGCCCCGGGACAGGGTCTTTCCCCGGGGAGCTGTTTTTT. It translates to CASSPGTGSFPGELFF.

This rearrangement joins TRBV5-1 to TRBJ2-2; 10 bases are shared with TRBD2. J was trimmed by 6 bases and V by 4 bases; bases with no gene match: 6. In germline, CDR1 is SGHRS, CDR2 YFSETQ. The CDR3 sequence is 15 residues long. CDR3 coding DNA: TGCGCCAGCAGCAAGAGTAGCGGGAGGTCCGGGGAGCTGTTTTTT. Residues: CASSKSSGRSGELFF.

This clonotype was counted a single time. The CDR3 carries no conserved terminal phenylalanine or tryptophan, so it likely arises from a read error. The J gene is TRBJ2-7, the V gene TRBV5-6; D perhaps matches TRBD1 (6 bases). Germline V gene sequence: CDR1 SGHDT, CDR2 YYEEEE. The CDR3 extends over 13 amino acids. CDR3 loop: CAGSPQGIREQYL. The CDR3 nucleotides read TGTGCCGGCAGCCCTCAGGGGATAAGGGAGCAGTACCTC.

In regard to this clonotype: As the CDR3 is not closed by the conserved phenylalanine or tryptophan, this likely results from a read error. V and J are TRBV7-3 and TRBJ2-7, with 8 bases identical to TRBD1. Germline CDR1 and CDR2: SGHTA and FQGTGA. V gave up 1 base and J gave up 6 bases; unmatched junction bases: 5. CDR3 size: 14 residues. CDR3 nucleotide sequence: TGTGCCAGCAGCTTAATGGACAGGGATGGCGAGCAGTACTGC. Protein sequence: CASSLMDRDGEQYC.

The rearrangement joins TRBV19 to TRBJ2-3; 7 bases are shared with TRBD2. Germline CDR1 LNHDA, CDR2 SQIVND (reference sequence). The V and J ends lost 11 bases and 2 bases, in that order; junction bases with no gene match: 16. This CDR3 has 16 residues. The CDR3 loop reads CAWSRGGLRNTDTQYF. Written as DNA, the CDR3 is TGTGCCTGGAGTAGGGGAGGGTTGCGAAACACAGATACGCAGTATTTT.

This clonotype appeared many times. The CDR3 DNA reads TGCGCCAGCAGCTTGCTAAGCGGGACGAACACCGGGGAGCTGTTTTTT. Amino acid sequence: CASSLLSGTNTGELFF. The chain combines TRBV5-1 with TRBJ2-2, with TRBD2 matching over 7 bases. The V gene's germline CDR1 is SGHRS and CDR2 YFSETQ. The CDR3 is 16 residues long. The ends lost 1 base at V and 0 bases at J; junction bases unmatched: 3.

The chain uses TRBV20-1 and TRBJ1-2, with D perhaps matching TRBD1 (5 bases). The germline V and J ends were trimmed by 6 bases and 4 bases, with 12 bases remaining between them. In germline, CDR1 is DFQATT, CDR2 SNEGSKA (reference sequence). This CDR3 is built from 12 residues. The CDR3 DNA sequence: TGCAGTGCCGGAGCAGGGTCCTATGGCTACACCTTC. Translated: CSAGAGSYGYTF.

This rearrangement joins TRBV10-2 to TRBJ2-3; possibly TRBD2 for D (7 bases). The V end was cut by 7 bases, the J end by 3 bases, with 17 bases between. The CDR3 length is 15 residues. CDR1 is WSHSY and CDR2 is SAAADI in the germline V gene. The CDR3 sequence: CASKVDGGPTDTQYF. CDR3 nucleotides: TGCGCCAGCAAAGTTGACGGGGGGCCAACAGATACGCAGTATTTT.

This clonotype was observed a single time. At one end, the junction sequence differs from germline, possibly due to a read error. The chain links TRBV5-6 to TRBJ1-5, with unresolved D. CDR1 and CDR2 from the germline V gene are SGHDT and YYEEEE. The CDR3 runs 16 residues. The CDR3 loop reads CASSLGRGLSNQPQRF. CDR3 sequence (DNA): TGTGCCAGCAGCCTAGGGAGAGGACTGAGCAATCAGCCCCAGCGTTTT. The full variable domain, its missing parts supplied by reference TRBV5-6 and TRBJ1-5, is DAGVTQSPTHLIKTRGQQVTLRCSPKSGHDTVSWYQQALGQGPQFIFQYYEEEERQRGNFPDRFSGHQFPNYSSELNVNALLLGDSALYLCASSLGRGLSNQPQRFGDGTRLSIL.

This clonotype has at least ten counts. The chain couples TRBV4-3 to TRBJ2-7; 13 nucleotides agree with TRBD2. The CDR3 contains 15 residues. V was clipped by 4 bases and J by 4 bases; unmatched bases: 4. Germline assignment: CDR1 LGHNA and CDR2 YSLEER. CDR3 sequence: CASSPTTSGRYEQYF. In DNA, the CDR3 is TGCGCCAGCAGCCCCACGACTAGCGGGAGGTACGAGCAGTACTTC.

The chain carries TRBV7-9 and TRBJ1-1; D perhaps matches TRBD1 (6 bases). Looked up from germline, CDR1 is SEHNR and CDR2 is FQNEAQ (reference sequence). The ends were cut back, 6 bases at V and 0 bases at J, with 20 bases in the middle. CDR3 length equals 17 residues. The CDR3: CASRRLGGGGLNTEAFF. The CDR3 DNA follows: TGTGCCAGCAGGAGACTGGGGGGGGGGGGCTTGAACACTGAAGCTTTCTTT.

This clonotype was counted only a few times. CDR3 region: CASSIRGEERYNEQFF. The CDR3 coding sequence is TGTGCCAGCAGTATACGGGGGGAGGAGCGATACAATGAGCAGTTCTTC. The V and J genes are TRBV7-2 and TRBJ2-1; TRBD2 matches 7 bases. The CDR3 is 16 amino acids. V shed 6 bases, J shed 4 bases, and the junction held 12 bases outside the gene matches. Per the germline V gene, CDR1 is SGHTA and CDR2 is FQGNSA. The entire variable domain, with the rest obtained from reference TRBV7-2 and TRBJ2-1, is as follows: GAGVSQSPSNKVTEKGKDVELRCDPISGHTALYWYRQSLGQGLEFLIYFQGNSAPDKSGLPSDRFSAERTGGSVSTLTIQRTQQEDSAVYLCASSIRGEERYNEQFFGPGTRLTVL.

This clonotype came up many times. In DNA form, the CDR3 reads TGCAGTGCTAGGGGGGCAGCCACTGAGCAGTTCTTC. Amino acids: CSARGAATEQFF. The V and J genes are TRBV20-1 and TRBJ2-1, with D perhaps matching TRBD1 (6 bases). Germline assignment: CDR1 DFQATT and CDR2 SNEGSKA (reference sequence). This CDR3 region has 12 residues. V dropped 3 bases and J dropped 9 bases, with 12 bases sitting between them.

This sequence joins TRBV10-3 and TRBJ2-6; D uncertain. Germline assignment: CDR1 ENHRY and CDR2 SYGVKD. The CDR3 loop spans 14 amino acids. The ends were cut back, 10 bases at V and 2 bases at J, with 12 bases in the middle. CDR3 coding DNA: TGTGCCACCGCAACAGATACTGGGGCCAACGTCCTGACTTTC. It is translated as CATATDTGANVLTF.

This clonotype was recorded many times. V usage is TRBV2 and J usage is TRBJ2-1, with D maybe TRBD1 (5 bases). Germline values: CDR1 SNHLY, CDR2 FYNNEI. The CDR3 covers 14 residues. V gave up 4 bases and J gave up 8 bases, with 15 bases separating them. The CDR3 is CASSAQGRKDEQFF. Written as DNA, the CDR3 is TGTGCCAGCAGTGCCCAGGGAAGGAAGGATGAGCAGTTCTTC. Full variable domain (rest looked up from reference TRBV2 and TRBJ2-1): EPEVTQTPSHQVTQMGQEVILRCVPISNHLYFYWYRQILGQKVEFLVSFYNNEISEKSEIFDDQFSVERPDGSNFTLKIRSTKLEDSAMYFCASSAQGRKDEQFFGPGTRLTVL.

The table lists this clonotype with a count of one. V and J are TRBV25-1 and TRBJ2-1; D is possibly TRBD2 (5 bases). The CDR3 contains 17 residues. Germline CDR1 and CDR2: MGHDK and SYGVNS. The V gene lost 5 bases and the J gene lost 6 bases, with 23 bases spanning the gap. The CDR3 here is CASSITGWIIGGNEQFF. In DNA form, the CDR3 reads TGTGCCAGCAGTATTACGGGGTGGATAATCGGAGGCAATGAGCAGTTCTTC.

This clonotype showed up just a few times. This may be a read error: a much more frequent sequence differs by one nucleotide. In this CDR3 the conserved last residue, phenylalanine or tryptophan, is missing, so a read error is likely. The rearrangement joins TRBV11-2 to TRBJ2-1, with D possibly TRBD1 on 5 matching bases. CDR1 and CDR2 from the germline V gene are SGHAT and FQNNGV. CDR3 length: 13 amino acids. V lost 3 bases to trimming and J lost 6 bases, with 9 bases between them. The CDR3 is CASSFRQFNEQFL. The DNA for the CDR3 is TGTGCCAGCAGCTTCCGACAGTTCAATGAGCAGTTCCTC.